Listed below are T cell receptor beta chains from one sample, sequenced in a study of cytomegalovirus exposure and HLA in healthy donors. Some clones are missing from TCRdb's copy, which holds only in-frame ones; the method was immunoSEQ multiplex PCR. Of 150,000 to 200,000 clones listed, around 81% are singletons. Sequenced sample: PBMCs. The origin of the receptors is a man between 18 and 29 years old in good health and CMV-seronegative. Each CDR3 is given without its conserved first and last residue. The D gene is left open where the match is weak.

cdr3_length: 10; d_call: -; v_call: TRBV7-9; cdr3_aa: ASRSSQETQY
cdr3_length: 13; d_call: -; v_call: TRBV6-6; cdr3_aa: ASSYSSGRVTEAF
cdr3_length: 13; d_call: TRBD2; v_call: TRBV29-1; cdr3_aa: SVRTSGGAKNIQY
cdr3_length: 13; d_call: TRBD1; v_call: TRBV6-5; cdr3_aa: ASRAQGAPGNTIY
cdr3_length: 14; d_call: TRBD1; v_call: TRBV2; cdr3_aa: ASSERRQGAYNEQF
cdr3_length: 13; d_call: TRBD1; v_call: TRBV15; cdr3_aa: ATSKTRGRGQPQH
cdr3_length: 12; d_call: TRBD1; v_call: TRBV5-6; cdr3_aa: ASSRRGQGARQY
cdr3_length: 15; d_call: TRBD1; v_call: TRBV4-3; cdr3_aa: ASSQGPSDRANYGYT
cdr3_length: 15; d_call: -; v_call: TRBV5-6; cdr3_aa: ASSLAGTPEQFNTIY
cdr3_length: 13; d_call: TRBD1; v_call: TRBV18; cdr3_aa: ASSPPNRGQDGYT
cdr3_length: 11; d_call: -; v_call: TRBV6-6; cdr3_aa: ASSYLQGGEQY
cdr3_length: 10; d_call: -; v_call: TRBV7-9; cdr3_aa: ASSGSQETQY
cdr3_length: 9; d_call: -; v_call: TRBV9; cdr3_aa: ASSASHGYT
cdr3_length: 13; d_call: TRBD1; v_call: TRBV6-1; cdr3_aa: ASSELGQTAETQY
cdr3_length: 14; d_call: -; v_call: TRBV7-9; cdr3_aa: SSSLAESGAPYEQY
cdr3_length: 10; d_call: -; v_call: TRBV29-1; cdr3_aa: SARAQGYEQY
cdr3_length: 11; d_call: -; v_call: TRBV11-3; cdr3_aa: ASSSRVDTEAF
cdr3_length: 11; d_call: TRBD1; v_call: TRBV9; cdr3_aa: ASSPRTGYGYT
cdr3_length: 11; d_call: -; v_call: TRBV2; cdr3_aa: ASIFRREETQY
cdr3_length: 13; d_call: TRBD2; v_call: TRBV10-1; cdr3_aa: ASSTVAGGYNEQF
cdr3_length: 13; d_call: -; v_call: TRBV6-5; cdr3_aa: ASRAAGAGGNTIY
cdr3_length: 12; d_call: -; v_call: TRBV5-1; cdr3_aa: ASSLDKPDYGYT